This entry is about one TCR beta chain. Its binding antigen is unknown. Qualities for individual bases were not recorded, and no much larger clone is one base off. V loses 6 bases, J loses 5 bases, and the germline ends lie 19 bases apart. The CDR3 covers 15 residues, taking in both the cysteine and the phenylalanine. Solely the CDR3 DNA is kept, with 45 bases framed from the first base. Via the germline V gene, CDR1 is MNHEY and CDR2 SVGAGI. Each collaborating institution followed its own protocols to collect whole blood in K2EDTA tubes. For TCRbeta analysis, collaborator samples were shipped as frozen whole blood, as isolated PBMCs, or as DNA extracted from either sample type. This sample was taken from a study of blood T cell repertoires in COVID-19 (dated by TCRdb to 2020 to 2021). Background on the whole study: Collaborator samples came from the United States, Italy and Spain and covered acute and convalescent phases of COVID-19. The prospective study material was composed of cDNA or gDNA derived from T cells, B-cell-depleted T cells, or PBMCs. Deeply sampled blood TCRbeta repertoires from subjects exposed to, actively infected with, or recovered from COVID-19 were included in the dataset. The repertoires were made available in a free public database intended to serve as a resource for research on the immune response to SARS-CoV-2. Samples were obtained from the ongoing ImmuneRACE study (first 160 participants) and from over 1,000 subjects provided by 6 global collaborators. The sample metadata nearly always contained a de-identified subject ID, COVID-19 status, age in years and sex. Where available, HLA class I and class II types were taken from metadata supplied by the sample provider and were not determined by assay-based typing.

Results and caveats for the whole study, not just this receptor: The quantity of clinical and demographic metadata differed by source and by participant and was supplied without curation.

TCRbeta CDR3 regions were amplified from genomic DNA using the immunoSEQ Assay, a bias-controlled multiplex PCR. The original pipeline was this. Nucleated cell counts per sample were estimated from amplification of reference gene primers within the assay. To quantify the absolute abundance of each unique TCRbeta CDR3 rearrangement, sequence reads were collapsed and filtered. For each sample, productive Simpson clonality was calculated as the square root of Simpson's diversity index over productive rearrangements. TCRdb obtained this table from immuneACCESS and retained in-frame rearrangements with V and J assigned. These tables miss some clones; where compared with another copy, unresolved V genes account for less than half of the shortfall, and the remainder is unexplained. V and J calls and clone size are as listed in that table; D and trimming were resolved from the DNA. In all, the sample holds 200,000 to 300,000 clones, and roughly four fifths of those were seen once. The ten largest clones take up 4.7% of the sample.

The sample taken for sequencing was peripheral blood. The chain is made from TRBV6-5 and TRBJ1-2; 6 matching bases give a weak D call of TRBD1. The origin of this receptor is a woman between 65 and 79 years old with acute or convalescent COVID-19. CDR3 sequence: CASRPSGGVDYGYTF. At the DNA level, the sequence is TGTGCCAGCAGACCTTCGGGGGGCGTCGATTATGGCTACACCTTC.